This T cell receptor (beta chain) came from a study of T cells expressing NK-cell markers. Study results and caveats: The CD3+CD56-NKG2C+ fraction of a few donors was likewise dominated by these clonotypes. Certain NKG2C+ T cell clones were expanded, and their HCMV specificity remained unclear.

Each CDR3 protein gets one entry in TCRdb, which reprocessed the 5' RACE reads and gives no DNA. This table lists more than 90,000 distinct CDR3 sequences. Germline values: CDR1 SGHDT, CDR2 YYEEEE. The CDR3 sequence is 11 residues long. Comments on this clonotype: Antigen: not known.

This receptor was identified in a woman aged 18 to 75 in good health. The sequencing input was blood T cells: a sorted CD56 or NKG2C T cell subset, CD4+ or CD8+ T cells, or bulk PBMC T cells (not recorded which). The rearrangement uses TRBV5-6 and TRBJ2-1. This CDR3 reads CASHGNGEQFF.